Reported below is one T cell receptor (beta chain). The data were taken from a study of blood T cell repertoires in COVID-19. As for the study in general: T cells, B-cell-depleted T cells, or PBMCs supplied cDNA or gDNA.

This CDR3 has 18 residues. V lost 3 bases to trimming and J lost 0 bases, with 15 bases between them. In germline, CDR1 is MGHDK, CDR2 SYGVNS. Some clones are missing from TCRdb's copy, which holds only in-frame ones; the method was immunoSEQ multiplex PCR. Found here are approximately 160,000 clones, around 80% of them singletons; the top ten hold about 3.6%. This sequence joins TRBV25-1 and TRBJ2-6; D possibly corresponds to TRBD2 (5 bases). The clonotype originates from a woman in her forties or fifties in a cohort exposed to, infected with or recovered from COVID-19 (not recorded which). Input material: PBMCs or T cells enriched from blood (not recorded which). In nucleotides, the CDR3 is TGTGCCAGCAGTGAGGTAGGAGGTGCAAACTCTGGGGCCAACGTCCTGACTTTC. It specifies CASSEVGGANSGANVLTF.